The clone carrying this T cell receptor beta chain was observed many times. Its cognate antigen is unknown. This sample is drawn from a study of cytomegalovirus exposure and HLA in healthy donors. Regarding the study as a whole: A link between a missense DCLRE1C variant and TCR beta V- and J-gene trimming emerged from a later analysis.

CDR1 and CDR2 from the germline V gene are SGHKS and YYEKEE (reference sequence). CDR3 length: 16 residues. Trimming removed 2 bases from V and 6 bases from J; junction bases left unmatched: 12. The study ran its PCR with 60 Vbeta and 13 Jbeta primers. The repertoire was sequenced with immunoSEQ multiplex PCR; TCRdb's copy has only in-frame clones and lacks some. The sample includes under 150,000 clones, roughly 65% seen only once; the top ten take more than 8.5%. The sample taken for sequencing was PBMCs. This receptor was identified in a man aged 40-49 years in good health and CMV-seropositive. V gene TRBV5-5 combines with J gene TRBJ2-7; 9 nucleotides agree with TRBD2. The CDR3 DNA reads as TGTGCCAGCAGCTTCCTAGCGGGAAGTGGTCGCACCGAGCAGTACTTC. The encoded protein is CASSFLAGSGRTEQYF.